One T cell receptor (beta chain) is described in this entry. The antigen is not known. The CDR3 is made up of 13 amino acids. V lost 4 bases and J 6 bases, leaving 10 bases between the germline ends. Germline-derived CDR1 and CDR2 are SEHNR and FQNEAQ (reference sequence). This record belongs to a study of blood T cells in healthy people across ages. The study, taken as a whole, reports: Investigators viewed diversity estimates from one million T cells as underestimates, the study reported. Strong correlation was found linking TCR beta diversity to naive T cell percentage.

Primed by a sample-barcoded 5' primer and a J-beta primer mix, a second PCR proceeded for roughly 6 to 12 cycles. TCRdb called the 5' RACE reads again in MiXCR, with one record for every CDR3 protein. The top ten clones hold 25% to 30% of a sample with approximately 790,000 distinct CDR3 sequences, 62% of them seen once. Isolation yielded PBMCs, at least 7 million per sample, in every case. This TCR derives from a man aged 25-45 years in good health. The J gene is TRBJ2-1, the V gene TRBV7-9; perhaps TRBD2 as D (5 bases). The material sequenced was blood. Here the CDR3 reads CASSSDFPNEQFF. The CDR3 DNA is TGTGCCAGCAGCTCGGACTTCCCCAATGAGCAGTTCTTC.